Following are 22 T cell receptor beta chains from one sample sequenced in a study of identical twins. Using its own MiXCR run on the 5' RACE reads, TCRdb lists one record per CDR3 protein. The sample gives hundreds of thousands of distinct CDR3 sequences, 15% to 20% of which show up once; 13% is in the top ten. This sample was also put to use in a study of T cells expressing NK-cell markers.

Sequenced: PBMCs. The receptors derive from a woman aged 18 to 35 in good health.

The chain is built from TRBV30 and TRBJ2-3, with unresolved D. With 0 bases removed from V and 2 bases from J, the gap between germline ends came to 9 bases. The CDR3 extends over 14 amino acids. The germline V gene encodes CDR1 GTSNPN and CDR2 SVGIG (reference sequence). The DNA of the CDR3 is TGTGCCTGGAGTGTCAGCGCTTACACAGATACGCAGTATTTT. The encoded protein is CAWSVSAYTDTQYF.

This rearrangement joins TRBV5-1 to TRBJ2-1, with TRBD2 matching 7 bases. The CDR3 is 14 amino acids. V lost 0 bases, J lost 6 bases, and 3 bases stayed unmatched. Per germline, CDR1 SGHRS and CDR2 YFSETQ. CDR3 in amino acids: CASSLAGGFNEQFF. CDR3 bases: TGCGCCAGCAGCTTGGCCGGGGGGTTCAATGAGCAGTTCTTC.

The chain employs TRBV9 and TRBJ2-7; the D is unclear. CDR1 and CDR2 from the germline V gene are SGDLS and YYNGEE. Trimming shortened V by 4 bases and J by 3 bases, and 8 bases separated the two germline ends. The CDR3 has 12 residues. The CDR3 sequence is CASSSTFYEQYF. The CDR3 DNA follows: TGTGCCAGCAGCAGTACCTTCTACGAGCAGTACTTC. The variable domain in full, with the rest retrieved from reference TRBV9 and TRBJ2-7, is DSGVTQTPKHLITATGQRVTLRCSPRSGDLSVYWYQQSLDQGLQFLIQYYNGEERAKGNILERFSAQQFPDLHSELNLSSLELGDSALYFCASSSTFYEQYFGPGTRLTVT.

The rearrangement links TRBV5-1 to TRBJ1-2; D is unresolved. The CDR3 is made up of 15 amino acids. CDR1 SGHRS and CDR2 YFSETQ come from the germline V gene. V dropped 4 bases and J dropped 6 bases, with 19 bases sitting between them. The CDR3 nucleotides read TGCGCCAGCAGCGTCCGTGAGGGTGCCTTGAATGGCTACACCTTC. Translation gives CASSVREGALNGYTF.

The chain recombines TRBV27 with TRBJ2-5; 7 bases are a match to TRBD2. CDR1 is MNHEY and CDR2 is SMNVEV in the germline V gene (reference sequence). The CDR3 consists of 16 residues. V shed 7 bases and J 1 base; nucleotides not matched to a gene: 12. This CDR3 is CASTPLTGRAQETQYF. In nucleotides, the CDR3 is TGTGCCAGCACTCCTTTAACGGGGAGGGCCCAAGAGACCCAGTACTTC.

The chain has TRBV7-9 and TRBJ1-2; tentatively, D is TRBD1 (5 bases). The ends were cut back, 7 bases at V and 8 bases at J, with 14 bases in the middle. Per germline, CDR1 SEHNR and CDR2 FQNEAQ (reference sequence). The CDR3 covers 12 residues. In nucleotides, the CDR3 is TGTGCCAGCACTGGGACGGCGGGAGGCTACACCTTC. Translation: CASTGTAGGYTF.

This clonotype appeared a few times. The J gene is TRBJ2-2, the V gene TRBV12-3 or TRBV12-4; D might be TRBD2 (6 bases). This CDR3 is 15 amino acids long. V lost 6 bases and J lost 5, with 16 bases in between. Written as DNA, the CDR3 is TGTGCCAGCAGCTGGGGTGGACGGGGGACCGGGGAGCTGTTTTTT. The encoded protein is CASSWGGRGTGELFF.

The gene calls are TRBV2 and TRBJ2-1; D is unclear. V lost 3 bases to trimming and J lost 5 bases, with 8 bases between them. The CDR3 spans 13 residues. Germline loops: CDR1 SNHLY, CDR2 FYNNEI. Here the CDR3 reads CASSDGRHNEQFF. In nucleotides, the CDR3 is TGTGCCAGCAGTGACGGACGGCACAATGAGCAGTTCTTC.

This clonotype was counted between two and nine times. The rearrangement joins TRBV5-1 to TRBJ2-2, with 8 bases lining up with TRBD1. This CDR3 has 16 residues. V was pared by 4 bases and J by 1 base, with 6 bases of the junction left unmatched. Germline lookup yields CDR1 SGHRS and CDR2 YFSETQ. The CDR3 nucleotides are TGCGCCAGCAGCCCCGGACAGGGTTGGAACACCGGGGAGCTGTTTTTT. Translation: CASSPGQGWNTGELFF. Full variable domain (outside the CDR3, taken from reference TRBV5-1 and TRBJ2-2): KAGVTQTPRYLIKTRGQQVTLSCSPISGHRSVSWYQQTPGQGLQFLFEYFSETQRNKGNFPGRFSGRQFSNSRSEMNVSTLELGDSALYLCASSPGQGWNTGELFFGEGSRLTVL.

The chain carries TRBV7-2 and TRBJ2-5, with TRBD1 matching 8 bases. The junction had 13 bases not matched to a gene; V was cut back by 5 bases and J by 5 bases. CDR1 and CDR2 (germline): SGHTA, FQGNSA. There are 16 residues in the CDR3. CDR3 loop: CASSTQGAGAGETQYF. Written as DNA, the CDR3 is TGTGCCAGCAGCACGCAGGGGGCAGGGGCCGGTGAGACCCAGTACTTC.

Only one count was recorded for this clonotype. V and J are TRBV12-3 or TRBV12-4 and TRBJ1-3; D is unresolved. The length of the CDR3 is 15 residues. Trimming pared 6 bases from V and 0 bases from J, leaving 12 bases between. CDR3: CASSLTVPSGNTIYF. Written as DNA, the CDR3 is TGTGCCAGCAGCCTGACGGTTCCCTCTGGAAACACCATATATTTT.

The chain is built from TRBV5-4 and TRBJ2-1; TRBD2 matches 9 bases. Unmatched junction bases numbered 6, after V lost 0 bases and J lost 5 bases. Germline-derived CDR1 and CDR2 are SGHNT and YYREEE (reference sequence). This CDR3 comprises 16 residues. CDR3 protein: CASSLGLAGFDNEQFF. The DNA for the CDR3 is TGTGCCAGCAGCTTGGGGCTAGCGGGGTTCGACAATGAGCAGTTCTTC.

CDR3 DNA sequence: TGCAGTGCTATCTCTAGCGGGAGGTTCACCAACGAGCAGTACTTC. It translates to CSAISSGRFTNEQYF. The genes are TRBV20-1 and TRBJ2-7; 11 bases are a match to TRBD2. The germline V gene has CDR1 DFQATT and CDR2 SNEGSKA (reference sequence). This CDR3 contains 15 residues. Trimming removed 4 bases from V and 5 bases from J; junction bases left unmatched: 10.

This clonotype was counted many times. The chain couples TRBV12-3 or TRBV12-4 to TRBJ1-1; tentative D call: TRBD1 (5 bases). The ends were cut back, 2 bases at V and 6 bases at J, with 13 bases in the middle. The CDR3 length is 14 residues. The CDR3 DNA is TGTGCCAGCAGTTTACAGGGAACAGCGTCTGAAGCTTTCTTT. The encoded protein is CASSLQGTASEAFF.

This chain's CDR3 is CASSNGHIYEQYF. The CDR3 DNA follows: TGTGCCAGCAGCAACGGACACATTTACGAGCAGTACTTC. The chain links TRBV7-9 to TRBJ2-7; possibly TRBD1 for D (5 bases). Trimming pared 5 bases from V and 4 bases from J, leaving 12 bases between. The CDR3 is 13 amino acids. Germline CDR1 reads SEHNR; CDR2 reads FQNEAQ (reference sequence).

This chain connects TRBV6-1 to TRBJ2-5; TRBD1 matches at 8 bases. This CDR3 comprises 15 residues. J lost 1 base, V lost 6 bases, and 7 bases had no gene match. The germline V gene has CDR1 MNHNS and CDR2 SASEGT. CDR3: CASRPTGVVQETQYF. In DNA form, the CDR3 reads TGTGCCAGCAGACCGACAGGGGTCGTCCAAGAGACCCAGTACTTC.

The rearrangement uses TRBV6-2 or TRBV6-3 and TRBJ1-1, with D perhaps matching TRBD1 (6 bases). The V end was cut by 7 bases, the J end by 8 bases, with 11 bases between. Per germline, CDR1 MNHEY and CDR2 SVGEGT. The CDR3 runs 11 residues. The CDR3 DNA reads TGTGCCAGCATCGAACAGGGAGAAGCTTTCTTT. Amino acid sequence: CASIEQGEAFF.

The table lists this clonotype with a few counts. J is TRBJ1-5 and V is TRBV6-5, with a weak D call TRBD1 (5 bases). V dropped 6 bases and J dropped 4 bases, with 10 bases sitting between them. The CDR3 consists of 13 residues. CDR1 is MNHEY and CDR2 is SVGAGI in the germline V gene. CDR3 region: CASRLQENQPQHF. CDR3 coding DNA: TGTGCCAGCAGATTACAGGAAAATCAGCCCCAGCATTTT.

The chain uses TRBV5-1 and TRBJ2-1; TRBD2 matches at 8 bases. CDR3 size: 14 residues. The J segment lost 7 bases and the V segment lost 5 bases, leaving 8 bases of the junction unmatched. Germline V gene data show CDR1 as SGHRS and CDR2 as YFSETQ. CDR3 in amino acids: CASRFTSGDNEQFF. The CDR3 DNA is TGCGCCAGCAGGTTCACTAGCGGAGATAATGAGCAGTTCTTC.

This clonotype came up a few times. The V and J genes are TRBV7-8 and TRBJ2-7; tentative D call: TRBD2 (5 bases). The germline V gene has CDR1 SGHVS and CDR2 FQNEAQ. CDR3 size: 15 residues. The V end lost 0 bases, the J end lost 5 bases, and 14 bases lay between the germline ends. Here the CDR3 DNA reads TGTGCCAGCAGCTTAGCATCAAGGAGGTCCCACGAGCAGTACTTC. It yields the protein CASSLASRRSHEQYF.

Only a few counts were recorded for this clonotype. J is TRBJ2-2 and V is TRBV4-1; 9 bases align to TRBD1. The CDR3 has 16 amino acids. Per the germline V gene, CDR1 is MGHRA and CDR2 is YSYEKL. The trim removed 5 bases at V and 6 bases at J, leaving 10 bases unmatched. The CDR3 DNA follows: TGCGCCAGCAGCATTGAACCGGGACAGGGAGCCGGGGAGCTGTTTTTT. It codes for CASSIEPGQGAGELFF.

This clonotype was detected only a few times. V is TRBV12-5 and J is TRBJ2-1; D is unclear. The CDR3 length is 12 residues. V was clipped by 2 bases and J by 7 bases, with 6 bases between them. Germline lookup yields CDR1 LGHNT and CDR2 FRNRAP. The CDR3 reads CASGLLKNEQFF. The CDR3 coding sequence is TGTGCTAGTGGTTTGTTGAAGAATGAGCAGTTCTTC. The whole variable domain, filled in from reference TRBV12-5 and TRBJ2-1, reads DARVTQTPRHKVTEMGQEVTMRCQPILGHNTVFWYRQTMMQGLELLAYFRNRAPLDDSGMPKDRFSAEMPDATLATLKIQPSEPRDSAVYFCASGLLKNEQFFGPGTRLTVL.